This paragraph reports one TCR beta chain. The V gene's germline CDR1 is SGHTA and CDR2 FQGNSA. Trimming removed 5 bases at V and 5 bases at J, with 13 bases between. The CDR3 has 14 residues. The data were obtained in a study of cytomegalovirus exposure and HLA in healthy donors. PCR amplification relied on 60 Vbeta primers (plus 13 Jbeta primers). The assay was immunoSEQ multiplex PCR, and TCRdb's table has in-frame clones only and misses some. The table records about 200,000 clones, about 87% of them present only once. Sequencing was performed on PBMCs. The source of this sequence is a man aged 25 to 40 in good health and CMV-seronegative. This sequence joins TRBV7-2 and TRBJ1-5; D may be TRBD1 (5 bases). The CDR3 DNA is TGTGCCAGCAGCCTGGGGGGGGTAGATCAGCCCCAGCATTTT. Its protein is CASSLGGVDQPQHF.